The clone carrying this T cell receptor beta chain occurred a few times. The data were taken from a study of identical twins. TCRdb redid the calling of the 5' RACE reads with MiXCR, one entry per CDR3 protein. The sample lists about 720,000 distinct CDR3 sequences; 8.6% were seen once. The ends were cut back, 2 bases at V and 4 bases at J, with 5 bases in the middle. CDR3 length: 12 residues. Germline values: CDR1 LGHDT, CDR2 YNNKEL (reference sequence). Everyone who donated was a healthy Caucasian. This sample also belongs to another study, concerning yellow fever vaccine responses in identical twins.

Input material: PBMCs. The rearrangement links TRBV3-1 to TRBJ2-5, with D unresolved. This clonotype was obtained from a woman younger than 30 in good health. The DNA for the CDR3 is TGTGCCAGCAGCCAAAGAACAGAGACCCAGTACTTC. Translated, it gives CASSQRTETQYF.